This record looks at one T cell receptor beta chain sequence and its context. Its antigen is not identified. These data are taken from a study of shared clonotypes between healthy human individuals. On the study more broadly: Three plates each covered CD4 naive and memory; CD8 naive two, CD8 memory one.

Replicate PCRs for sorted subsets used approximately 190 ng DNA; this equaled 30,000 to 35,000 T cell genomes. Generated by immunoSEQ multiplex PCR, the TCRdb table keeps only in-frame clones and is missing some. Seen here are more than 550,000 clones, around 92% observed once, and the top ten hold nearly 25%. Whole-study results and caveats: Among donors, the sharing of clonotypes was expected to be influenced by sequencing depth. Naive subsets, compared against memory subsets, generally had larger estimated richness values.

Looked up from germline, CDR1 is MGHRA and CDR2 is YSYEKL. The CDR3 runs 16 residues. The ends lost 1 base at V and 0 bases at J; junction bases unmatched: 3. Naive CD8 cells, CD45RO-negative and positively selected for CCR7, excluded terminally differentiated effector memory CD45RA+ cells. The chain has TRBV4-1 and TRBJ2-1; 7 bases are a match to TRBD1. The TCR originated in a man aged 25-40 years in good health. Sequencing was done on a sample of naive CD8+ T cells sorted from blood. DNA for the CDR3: TGCGCCAGCAGCCAAGTAGGGGGCAACTCCTACAATGAGCAGTTCTTC. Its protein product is CASSQVGGNSYNEQFF.